A selection of T cell receptor beta chains follows, all from one sample in a study of blood T cell repertoires in COVID-19. Generated by immunoSEQ multiplex PCR, the TCRdb table keeps only in-frame clones and is missing some. Here the sample spans 75,000 to 80,000 clones, about 85% being singletons. Sequencing used peripheral blood. These receptors were obtained from a human donor in a cohort sampled during active COVID-19. The CDR3 runs from the conserved cysteine through the conserved F or W. A D gene is named only where the DNA matches it firmly. Where a row states a size, it is once, few, many or the class of an expanded clone; other rows omit it.

>TRBV3-1/TRBV3-2|TRBD1|once|TRBJ1-6
TGTGCCAGCAGCCAGACCGGGACAGTTAATTCACCCCTCCACTTT
CASSQTGTVNSPLHF
>TRBV9|TRBD1|few|TRBJ2-7
TGTGCCAGCAGCGTAGGACAGGGACCCTACGAGCAGTACTTC
CASSVGQGPYEQYF
>TRBV7-5|-|-|TRBJ1-1
TGTGTCAGAAGCTTACATATTCCGGACAGGAACAACACTGAAGCTTTCTTT
CVRSLHIPDRNNTEAFF
>TRBV5-1|-|-|TRBJ2-2
TGCGCCAGCAGCTTCAGTCAGGGCGGCGGGGAGCTGTTTTTT
CASSFSQGGGELFF
>TRBV7-2|-|once|TRBJ2-3
TGTGCCAGCAGCTTGGGTAGCTCGGCTGATACGCAGTATTTT
CASSLGSSADTQYF
>TRBV7-2|TRBD2|once|TRBJ2-1
TGTGCCAGCAGTCCACTAGCGGCGAGCTCCTACAATGAGCAGTTCTTC
CASSPLAASSYNEQFF
>TRBV7-6|TRBD2|-|TRBJ2-1
TGTGCCAGCAGCGGTGGGACTAGCGGGGCGAATGAGCAGTTCTTC
CASSGGTSGANEQFF
>TRBV19|TRBD1|few|TRBJ1-6
TGTGCCAGTAGCCAGGGACAGGGTGTTGGGTCCCTCCACTTT
CASSQGQGVGSLHF
>TRBV19|TRBD1|-|TRBJ1-6
TGTGCCAGTAGTATGGGACAGAAAAATTCACCCCTCCACTTT
CASSMGQKNSPLHF
>TRBV5-4|-|-|TRBJ1-1
TGTGCCAGCAGTCTGGTAGCGGGATACGACACTGAAGCTTTCTTT
CASSLVAGYDTEAFF
>TRBV6-4|TRBD2|-|TRBJ2-1
TGTGCCAGAGGACTAGCGGGGGTCATTTACAATGAGCAGTTCTTC
CARGLAGVIYNEQFF
>TRBV15|-|-|TRBJ1-4
TGTGCCACCACGACGGGACAAATGGAAAAACTGTTTTTT
CATTTGQMEKLFF
>TRBV27|-|-|TRBJ2-2
TGTGCCAGCAGTCCGGGACATTTAACCGGGGAGCTGTTTTTT
CASSPGHLTGELFF
>TRBV5-1|TRBD1|-|TRBJ2-7
TGCGCCAGCAGCTTGGCACAGGGGGTCTTCTACGAGCAGTACTTC
CASSLAQGVFYEQYF
>TRBV27|TRBD1|-|TRBJ1-2
TGTGCCAGCAGTACGGACAGGGAGGCCTATGGCTACACCTTC
CASSTDREAYGYTF
>TRBV11-2|-|-|TRBJ1-1
TGTGCCAGCAGCTTAGGAGGGTTGAACACTGAAGCTTTCTTT
CASSLGGLNTEAFF
>TRBV3-1/TRBV3-2|-|-|TRBJ1-1
TGTGCCAGCAGCCCGACAGAGAACACTGAAGCTTTCTTT
CASSPTENTEAFF
>TRBV27|TRBD2|once|TRBJ2-1
TGTGCCAGCAGTTTAGGACTAGCGGGAGTCAATGAGCAGTTCTTC
CASSLGLAGVNEQFF
>TRBV3-1/TRBV3-2|-|-|TRBJ2-7
TGTGCCAGCAGCCAGAAGACCGACAGCTCCTACGAGCAGTACTTC
CASSQKTDSSYEQYF
>TRBV7-6|TRBD2|-|TRBJ2-5
TGTGCCAGCAGCTTAGATCCTGAAAAAGGGACTAGCGGGGGTATCCAAGAGACCCAGTACTTC
CASSLDPEKGTSGGIQETQYF
>TRBV4-2|TRBD1|-|TRBJ1-1
TGTGCCAGCAGCCAAGACAGGGGGGAAAACACTGAAGCTTTCTTT
CASSQDRGENTEAFF
>TRBV27|TRBD1|-|TRBJ2-5
TGTGCCAGCAGTTTAATTAGGGGGCCAGGGACCCAGTACTTC
CASSLIRGPGTQYF
>TRBV5-1|-|-|TRBJ1-5
TGCGCCAGCAGCCCGGGTGGGGGCGAACAGCCCCAGCATTTT
CASSPGGGEQPQHF
>TRBV3-1/TRBV3-2|TRBD1|-|TRBJ1-2
TGTGCCAGCAGATATGACAGGGCGGAGGGCTACACCTTC
CASRYDRAEGYTF
>TRBV20-1|-|few|TRBJ2-1
TGCAGTGCTAGGGGGGGCAATGAGCAGTTCTTC
CSARGGNEQFF
>TRBV5-1|-|-|TRBJ2-1
TGCGCCAGCAGCTTGGCCTCTGAGCAGTTCTTC
CASSLASEQFF
>TRBV2|TRBD1|few|TRBJ2-7
TGTGCCAGCACTGGGACAGAGGACTACGAGCAGTACTTC
CASTGTEDYEQYF
>TRBV6-4|TRBD2|-|TRBJ2-1
TGTGCCAGCAGTGGCTCTAGCGGGGGGGCCAATGAGCAGTTCTTC
CASSGSSGGANEQFF
>TRBV27|TRBD1|-|TRBJ2-7
TGTGCCAGCAGGGGAACCGGGACAGGGACCTACGAGCAGTACTTC
CASRGTGTGTYEQYF
>TRBV7-2|-|-|TRBJ2-7
TGTGCCAGCAGCTTAGGGGCAGTAATTACCTACGAGCAGTACTTC
CASSLGAVITYEQYF